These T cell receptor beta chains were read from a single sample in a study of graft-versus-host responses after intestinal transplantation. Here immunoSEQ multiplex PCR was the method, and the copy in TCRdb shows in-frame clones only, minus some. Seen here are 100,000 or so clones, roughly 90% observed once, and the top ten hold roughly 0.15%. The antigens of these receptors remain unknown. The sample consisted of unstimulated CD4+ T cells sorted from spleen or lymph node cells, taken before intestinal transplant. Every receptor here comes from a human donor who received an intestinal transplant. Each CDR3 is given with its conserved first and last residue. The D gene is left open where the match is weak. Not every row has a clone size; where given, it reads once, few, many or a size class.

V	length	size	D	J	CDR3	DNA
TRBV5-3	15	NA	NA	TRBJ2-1	CARSSRDLVPYEQFF	TGTGCCAGAAGCTCCCGGGACTTGGTCCCATATGAGCAGTTCTTC
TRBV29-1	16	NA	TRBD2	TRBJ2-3	CSVLAAWPTSTDTQYF	TGCAGCGTACTAGCGGCATGGCCCACTAGCACAGATACGCAGTATTTT
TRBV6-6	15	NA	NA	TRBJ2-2	CASAASPPPAGELFF	TGTGCCAGCGCGGCGTCCCCTCCTCCTGCCGGGGAGCTGTTTTTT
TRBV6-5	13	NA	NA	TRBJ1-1	CASRATGHTEAFF	TGTGCCAGCAGGGCCACAGGGCACACTGAAGCTTTCTTT
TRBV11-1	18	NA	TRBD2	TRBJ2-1	CASSTKSLGASGKNEQFF	TGTGCCAGCAGCACAAAATCCCTAGGGGCTAGCGGGAAGAATGAGCAGTTCTTC
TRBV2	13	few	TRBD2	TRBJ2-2	CASSGEGTGELFF	TGTGCCAGCAGCGGGGAGGGCACCGGGGAGCTGTTTTTT
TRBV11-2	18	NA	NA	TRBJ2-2	CASSLHRGPGRNTGELFF	TGTGCCAGCAGCCTACACCGGGGTCCGGGAAGGAACACCGGGGAGCTGTTTTTT
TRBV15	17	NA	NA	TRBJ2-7	CATSREGALPVAYEQYF	TGTGCCACCAGCAGAGAAGGGGCCTTACCCGTCGCCTACGAGCAGTACTTC
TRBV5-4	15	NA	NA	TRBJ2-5	CASSASSQGGQTQYF	TGTGCCAGCAGCGCATCATCGCAGGGTGGGCAGACCCAGTACTTC
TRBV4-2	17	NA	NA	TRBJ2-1	CASSQSGTRRLYNEQFF	TGTGCCAGCAGCCAATCTGGGACTCGCCGCCTGTACAATGAGCAGTTCTTC
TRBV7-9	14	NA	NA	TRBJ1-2	CASRFGQGCYGYTF	TGTGCCAGCAGGTTCGGGCAGGGTTGTTATGGCTACACCTTC
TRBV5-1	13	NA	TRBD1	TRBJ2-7	CASSWGTAYEQYF	TGCGCCAGCAGCTGGGGGACAGCGTACGAGCAGTACTTC
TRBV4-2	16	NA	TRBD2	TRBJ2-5	CASSQLLRGGKETQYF	TGTGCCAGCAGCCAGTTGCTCCGGGGGGGGAAAGAGACCCAGTACTTC